This T cell receptor beta chain was captured in a study of cytomegalovirus exposure and HLA in healthy donors. Study results and caveats: A later analysis showed TCR association rates differing by HLA locus, peaking at DRB1 and lowest at HLA-C. Several V segments, TRBV6-2 and TRBV6-3 among them, could not be told apart and were dropped. Later findings reportedly placed an Asian-associated ancestry cluster below the roughly 660-donor mean for N-insertions.

Points on this clone: Its antigen is still unknown.

Vbeta (60) and Jbeta (13) primers were used in the PCR. The protocol was immunoSEQ multiplex PCR, while the TCRdb copy is restricted to in-frame clones and leaves out a portion. The top ten clones hold less than 5% of a sample with some 140,000 clones, around 80% of them seen once. The germline V gene encodes CDR1 SGHRS and CDR2 YFSETQ. The CDR3 is made up of 15 amino acids. V dropped 2 bases and J dropped 5; count of bases not matched to a gene: 2. Sequenced sample: PBMCs. This clonotype originated in a man aged 25-45 years in good health. V gene TRBV5-1 combines with J gene TRBJ1-4, with 11 bases lining up with TRBD1. CDR3 region: CASSFRDRGNEKLFF. The CDR3 DNA reads TGCGCCAGCAGCTTCCGGGACAGGGGGAATGAAAAACTGTTTTTT.